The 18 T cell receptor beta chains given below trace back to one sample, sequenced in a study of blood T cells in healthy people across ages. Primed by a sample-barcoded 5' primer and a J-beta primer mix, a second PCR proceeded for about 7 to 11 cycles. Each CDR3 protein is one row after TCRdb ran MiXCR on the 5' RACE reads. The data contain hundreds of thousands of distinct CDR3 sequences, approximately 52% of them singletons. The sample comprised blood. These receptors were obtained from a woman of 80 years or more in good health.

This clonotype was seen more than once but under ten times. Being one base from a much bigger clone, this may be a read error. The CDR3 DNA reads as TGTGCCAGCAGCGTTGCTAGCCGTACAGATACGCAGTATTTT. This gives the protein CASSVASRTDTQYF. The J gene is TRBJ2-3, the V gene TRBV9; D may be TRBD2 (5 bases). Germline CDR1 is SGDLS and CDR2 is YYNGEE. Trimming left V 2 bases short and J 3 bases short, with 10 bases between. This CDR3 region has 14 residues.

CDR3 protein: CAGDQGGNQPQHF. In DNA, the CDR3 is TGTGCCGGGGATCAAGGTGGCAATCAGCCCCAGCATTTT. V and J are TRBV30 and TRBJ1-5, with unresolved D. V shed 8 bases and J shed 2 bases, with 13 bases lying between them. This CDR3 comprises 13 residues. Germline CDR1 and CDR2: GTSNPN and SVGIG (reference sequence). The full variable domain, its missing parts supplied by reference TRBV30 and TRBJ1-5, is SQTIHQWPATLVQPVGSPLSLECTVEGTSNPNLYWYRQAAGRGLQLLFYSVGIGQISSEVPQNLSASRPQDRQFILSSKKLLLSDSGFYLCAGDQGGNQPQHFGDGTRLSIL.

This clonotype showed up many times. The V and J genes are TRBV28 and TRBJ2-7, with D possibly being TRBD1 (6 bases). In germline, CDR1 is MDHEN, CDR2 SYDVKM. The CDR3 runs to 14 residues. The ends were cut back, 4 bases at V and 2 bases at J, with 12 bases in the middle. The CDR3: CASSSGPGAYEQYF. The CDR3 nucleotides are TGTGCCAGCAGTTCCGGTCCAGGGGCCTACGAGCAGTACTTC.

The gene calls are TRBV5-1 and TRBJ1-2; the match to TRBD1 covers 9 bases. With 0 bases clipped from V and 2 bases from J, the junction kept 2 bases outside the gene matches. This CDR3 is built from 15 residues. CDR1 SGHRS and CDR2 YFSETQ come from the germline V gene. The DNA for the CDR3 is TGCGCCAGCAGCTTGGGGGACAGGGACAACTATGGCTACACCTTC. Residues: CASSLGDRDNYGYTF.

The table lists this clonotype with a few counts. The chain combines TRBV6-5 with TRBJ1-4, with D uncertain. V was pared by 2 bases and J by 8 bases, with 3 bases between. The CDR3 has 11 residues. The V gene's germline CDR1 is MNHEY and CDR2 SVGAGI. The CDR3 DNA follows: TGTGCCAGCAGTTACGGGGAAAAACTGTTTTTT. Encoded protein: CASSYGEKLFF.

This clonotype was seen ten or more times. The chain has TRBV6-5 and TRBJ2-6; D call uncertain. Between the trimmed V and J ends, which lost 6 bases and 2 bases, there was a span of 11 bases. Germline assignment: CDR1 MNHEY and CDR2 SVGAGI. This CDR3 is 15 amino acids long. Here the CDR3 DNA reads TGTGCCAGCAGCTCAAGGACCGCTGGGGCCAACGTCCTGACTTTC. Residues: CASSSRTAGANVLTF.

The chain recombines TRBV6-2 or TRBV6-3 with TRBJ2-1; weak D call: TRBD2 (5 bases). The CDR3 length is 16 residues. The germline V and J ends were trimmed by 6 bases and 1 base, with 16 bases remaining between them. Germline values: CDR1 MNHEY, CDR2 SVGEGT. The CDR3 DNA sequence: TGTGCCAGCAGCCAAATCGGGGTCCCTTCCTACAATGAGCAGTTCTTC. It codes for CASSQIGVPSYNEQFF.

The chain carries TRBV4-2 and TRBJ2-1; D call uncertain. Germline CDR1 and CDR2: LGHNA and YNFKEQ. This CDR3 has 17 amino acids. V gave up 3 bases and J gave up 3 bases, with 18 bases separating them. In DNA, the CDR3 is TGTGCCAGCAGCCACTCCCCCGCCACCCTCTTCTACAATGAGCAGTTCTTC. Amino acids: CASSHSPATLFYNEQFF.

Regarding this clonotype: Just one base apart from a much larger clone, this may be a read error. The CDR3 bases are TGTGCCACCAGTGATCCCCCGGGACTAGCGGGGGGTGAGCAGTACTTC. Translated, it gives CATSDPPGLAGGEQYF. This sequence joins TRBV24-1 and TRBJ2-1, with 15 bases identical to TRBD2. The J call may be in error: the DNA end matches TRBJ2-7 better. The germline V gene has CDR1 KGHDR and CDR2 SFDVKD. CDR3 length equals 16 residues.

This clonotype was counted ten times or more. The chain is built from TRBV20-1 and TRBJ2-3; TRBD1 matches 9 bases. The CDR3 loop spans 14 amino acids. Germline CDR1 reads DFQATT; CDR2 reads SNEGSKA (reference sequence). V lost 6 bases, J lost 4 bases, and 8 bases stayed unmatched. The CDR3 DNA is TGCAGTGCCCCACCGGGACAGGGCCCAGATACGCAGTATTTT. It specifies CSAPPGQGPDTQYF.

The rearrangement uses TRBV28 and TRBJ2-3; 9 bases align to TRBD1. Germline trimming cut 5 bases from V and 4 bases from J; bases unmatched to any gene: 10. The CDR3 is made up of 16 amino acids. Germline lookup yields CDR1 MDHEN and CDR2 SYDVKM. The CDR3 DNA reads TGTGCCAGCAGTGCCCCCGGGACAGGGACGCCAGATACGCAGTATTTT. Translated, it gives CASSAPGTGTPDTQYF.

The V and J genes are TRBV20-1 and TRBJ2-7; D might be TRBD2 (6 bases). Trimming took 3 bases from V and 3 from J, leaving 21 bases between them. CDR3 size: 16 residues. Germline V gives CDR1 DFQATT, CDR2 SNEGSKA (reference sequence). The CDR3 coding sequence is TGCAGTGCTAGCGGGGGAGACACCCCGTTCCTCTACGAGCAGTACTTC. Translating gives CSASGGDTPFLYEQYF.

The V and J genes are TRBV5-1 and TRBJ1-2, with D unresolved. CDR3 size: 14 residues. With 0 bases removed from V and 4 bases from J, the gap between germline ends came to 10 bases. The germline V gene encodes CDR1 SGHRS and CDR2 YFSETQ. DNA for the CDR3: TGCGCCAGCAGCTTGGTACCGGGAACCTATGGCTACACCTTC. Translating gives CASSLVPGTYGYTF.

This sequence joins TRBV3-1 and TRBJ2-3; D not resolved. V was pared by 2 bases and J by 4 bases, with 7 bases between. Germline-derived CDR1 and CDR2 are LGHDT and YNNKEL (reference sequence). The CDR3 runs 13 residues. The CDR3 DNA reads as TGTGCCAGCAGCCAATCCCACGCAGATACGCAGTATTTT. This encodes CASSQSHADTQYF.

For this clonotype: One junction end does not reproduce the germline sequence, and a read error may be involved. Here the CDR3 reads CASSQQTSTDTQYF. Written as DNA, the CDR3 is TGTGCCAGTAGCCAGCAAACAAGCACAGATACGCAGTATTTT. The rearrangement uses TRBV3-1 and TRBJ2-3; no clear D. Per germline, CDR1 LGHDT and CDR2 YNNKEL (reference sequence). This CDR3 spans 14 amino acids.

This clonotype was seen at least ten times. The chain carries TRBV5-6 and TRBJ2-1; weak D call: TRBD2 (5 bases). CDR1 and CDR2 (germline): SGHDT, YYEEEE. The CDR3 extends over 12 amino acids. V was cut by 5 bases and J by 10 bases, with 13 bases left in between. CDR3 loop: CASSYTGGEQFF. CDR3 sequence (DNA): TGTGCCAGCAGTTATACTGGAGGCGAGCAGTTCTTC.

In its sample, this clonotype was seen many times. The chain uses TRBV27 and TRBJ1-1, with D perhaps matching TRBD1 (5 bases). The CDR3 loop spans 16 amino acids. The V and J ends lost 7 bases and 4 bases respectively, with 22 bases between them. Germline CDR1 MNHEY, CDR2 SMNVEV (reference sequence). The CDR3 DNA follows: TGTGCCAGCAACCAGGAGGGAGGGGCTAGGGGCACTGAAGCTTTCTTT. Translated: CASNQEGGARGTEAFF.

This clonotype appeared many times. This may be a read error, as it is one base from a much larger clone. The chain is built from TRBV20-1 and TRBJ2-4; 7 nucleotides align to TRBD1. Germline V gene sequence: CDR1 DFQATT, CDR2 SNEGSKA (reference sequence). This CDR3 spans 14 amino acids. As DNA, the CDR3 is TGCATTGCTAGAGAGAGGCGACAGGGAAACATTCAGTACTTC. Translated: CIARERRQGNIQYF.